Listed below are T cell receptor beta chains from one sample, sequenced in a study of T cells in Graves' hyperthyroidism and ophthalmopathy. TCRdb reprocessed the multiplex PCR reads via MiXCR and lists one record per CDR3 protein. The sample holds a few hundred thousand distinct CDR3 sequences, approximately 14% seen once. The sample taken for sequencing was blood. The receptors here all came from a young woman with Graves' hyperthyroidism. Each CDR3 is given with its conserved first and last residue. The order of the fields is clone size, V gene, CDR3 protein. The size field is filled for only some rows; it gives once, few, many or a size class.

>many|TRBV5-1
CASSLGGLNTGELFF
>many|TRBV6-2/TRBV6-3
CASREAGGFYGYTF
>many|TRBV6-1
CASRPHGGSSYEQYF
>few|TRBV19
CASTTSGREEQYF
>few|TRBV4-1
CASRQPERGASYNEQFF
>few|TRBV3-1
CASSQDYRGLDTEAFF
>few|TRBV14
CASSHTVVEQYF
>few|TRBV20-1
CSASRSGRSVEQFF
>NA|TRBV24-1
CATSDLTQAQGYTF
>many|TRBV28
CASRYSGTDAYEQYF
>many|TRBV28
CASRRNRGSGNTIYF
>many|TRBV2
CASKGDPGPQETQYF
>NA|TRBV12-3/TRBV12-4
CASSRQTGGGYTF
>NA|TRBV4-1
CASSQDGTGANYGYTF
>many|TRBV5-1
CASSPSAPNYNEQFF
>NA|TRBV7-2
CASSLQGSSEAFF
>few|TRBV13
CASSRLGLWSYTF
>many|TRBV6-1
CASSTWTGADDGYTF
>NA|TRBV15
CATSRDLQITDTQYF
>many|TRBV18
CASSPASDPVHGEAFF
>many|TRBV10-2
CASRRGTGSHEQFF
>many|TRBV20-1
CSARYGSTEAFF
>many|TRBV7-9
CASRDPWTLAGELFF
>NA|TRBV3-1
CASSQGGTGNTIYF
>many|TRBV5-1
CASTDEVSNTGELFF
>many|TRBV7-3
CASSQDWDREQFF